These T cell receptor beta chains were read from a single sample in a study of T cells in Graves' hyperthyroidism and ophthalmopathy. Using its own MiXCR run on the multiplex PCR reads, TCRdb lists one record per CDR3 protein. Of around 300,000 distinct CDR3 sequences listed, approximately 12% are singletons. Specimen: blood. These receptors originate from a woman in her 30s with Graves' hyperthyroidism that later progressed to Graves' ophthalmopathy. Each CDR3 is given with its conserved first and last residue. Fields, in order: J gene, D gene, clone size, V gene, CDR3 protein, CDR3 DNA. D genes are given only for firm matches. Size is omitted from some rows. Given values are once, few, many or a class for expanded clones.

j_gene: TRBJ2-7; d_gene: NA; abundance: many; v_gene: TRBV11-2; CDR3aa: CASNFDEVGNREQYF; CDR3nt: TGTGCCAGCAACTTTGACGAGGTGGGCAATCGCGAGCAGTACTTC
j_gene: TRBJ2-5; d_gene: NA; abundance: many; v_gene: TRBV7-9; CDR3aa: CASSNESPIQYF; CDR3nt: TGTGCCAGCAGCAACGAATCCCCGATCCAGTACTTC
j_gene: TRBJ1-1; d_gene: NA; abundance: many; v_gene: TRBV29-1; CDR3aa: CSVGSSTEAFF; CDR3nt: TGCAGCGTGGGGTCCAGTACTGAAGCTTTCTTT
j_gene: TRBJ2-7; d_gene: TRBD2; abundance: many; v_gene: TRBV4-1; CDR3aa: CASSQIHGTSAYEQYF; CDR3nt: TGCGCCAGCAGCCAGATCCACGGGACTAGCGCCTACGAGCAGTACTTC
j_gene: TRBJ2-7; d_gene: NA; abundance: NA; v_gene: TRBV20-1; CDR3aa: CSARSVAYEQYF; CDR3nt: TGCAGTGCGAGGAGCGTCGCCTACGAGCAGTACTTC
j_gene: TRBJ2-2; d_gene: TRBD1; abundance: NA; v_gene: TRBV9; CDR3aa: CASSVAEWGQGYGGELFF; CDR3nt: TGTGCCAGCAGCGTAGCAGAGTGGGGACAGGGGTACGGCGGGGAGCTGTTTTTT
j_gene: TRBJ2-2; d_gene: NA; abundance: many; v_gene: TRBV20-1; CDR3aa: CSASSSRTNTGELFF; CDR3nt: TGCAGTGCTAGCTCAAGCCGTACGAACACCGGGGAGCTGTTTTTT
j_gene: TRBJ1-2; d_gene: NA; abundance: NA; v_gene: TRBV19; CDR3aa: CASREEYGYTF; CDR3nt: TGTGCCAGTAGGGAGGAGTATGGCTACACCTTC
j_gene: TRBJ1-5; d_gene: NA; abundance: NA; v_gene: TRBV7-9; CDR3aa: CASSLRVGKPQHF; CDR3nt: TGTGCCAGCAGCTTACGGGTCGGGAAGCCCCAGCATTTT
j_gene: TRBJ2-2; d_gene: NA; abundance: many; v_gene: TRBV7-3; CDR3aa: CASSFKDTGELFF; CDR3nt: TGTGCCAGCAGCTTTAAGGACACCGGGGAGCTGTTTTTT
j_gene: TRBJ1-5; d_gene: NA; abundance: NA; v_gene: TRBV12-5; CDR3aa: CASGLYGGINQPQHF; CDR3nt: TGTGCTAGTGGCCTATATGGGGGGATCAATCAGCCCCAGCATTTT
j_gene: TRBJ1-4; d_gene: NA; abundance: many; v_gene: TRBV29-1; CDR3aa: CSVEGNVEGKGKLFF; CDR3nt: TGCAGCGTTGAGGGTAATGTCGAGGGAAAGGGAAAACTGTTTTTT
j_gene: TRBJ2-5; d_gene: NA; abundance: many; v_gene: TRBV7-3; CDR3aa: CASSLNSGLAQYF; CDR3nt: TGTGCCAGCAGCTTAAATTCGGGTCTTGCCCAGTACTTC
j_gene: TRBJ2-7; d_gene: TRBD1; abundance: NA; v_gene: TRBV24-1; CDR3aa: CATSIRTGEQYF; CDR3nt: TGTGCCACCAGTATCCGGACAGGGGAGCAGTACTTC
j_gene: TRBJ1-2; d_gene: TRBD1; abundance: NA; v_gene: TRBV20-1; CDR3aa: CSARAGQVAGGYTF; CDR3nt: TGCAGTGCTAGAGCGGGACAGGTGGCCGGTGGCTACACCTTC
j_gene: TRBJ2-1; d_gene: NA; abundance: many; v_gene: TRBV20-1; CDR3aa: CSAFLRSYNEQFF; CDR3nt: TGCAGTGCTTTCCTAAGAAGCTACAATGAGCAGTTCTTC
j_gene: TRBJ2-3; d_gene: NA; abundance: NA; v_gene: TRBV3-1; CDR3aa: CASSLTGFDTQYF; CDR3nt: TGTGCCAGCAGCCTAACGGGCTTTGATACGCAGTATTTT
j_gene: TRBJ1-1; d_gene: TRBD1; abundance: many; v_gene: TRBV7-9; CDR3aa: CASSSFKTGGLDTEAFF; CDR3nt: TGTGCCAGCAGCTCCTTTAAGACAGGGGGCCTCGACACTGAAGCTTTCTTT
j_gene: TRBJ2-3; d_gene: NA; abundance: many; v_gene: TRBV7-2; CDR3aa: CASSFSLADTQYF; CDR3nt: TGTGCCAGCAGCTTTTCGTTGGCAGATACGCAGTATTTT
j_gene: TRBJ2-2; d_gene: TRBD2; abundance: NA; v_gene: TRBV19; CDR3aa: CASSIRLAGNTGELFF; CDR3nt: TGTGCCAGTAGTATCCGACTAGCGGGGAACACCGGGGAGCTGTTTTTT
j_gene: TRBJ1-1; d_gene: TRBD1; abundance: many; v_gene: TRBV18; CDR3aa: CASSPHRGNTEAFF; CDR3nt: TGTGCCAGCTCACCGCACAGGGGTAACACTGAAGCTTTCTTT
j_gene: TRBJ2-1; d_gene: NA; abundance: NA; v_gene: TRBV9; CDR3aa: CASSSLKGDSYNEQFF; CDR3nt: TGTGCCAGCAGCTCCCTTAAGGGGGATTCCTACAATGAGCAGTTCTTC
j_gene: TRBJ2-7; d_gene: TRBD1; abundance: many; v_gene: TRBV7-8; CDR3aa: CASSQTAGTGGWEQYF; CDR3nt: TGTGCCAGCAGCCAAACGGCAGGGACAGGGGGCTGGGAGCAGTACTTC
j_gene: TRBJ2-1; d_gene: NA; abundance: many; v_gene: TRBV29-1; CDR3aa: CSGGTVAYNEQFF; CDR3nt: TGCAGCGGGGGGACGGTGGCCTACAATGAGCAGTTCTTC
j_gene: TRBJ2-2; d_gene: NA; abundance: many; v_gene: TRBV24-1; CDR3aa: CATSGRWTGELFF; CDR3nt: TGTGCCACCAGTGGGAGATGGACCGGGGAGCTGTTTTTT
j_gene: TRBJ2-1; d_gene: NA; abundance: NA; v_gene: TRBV2; CDR3aa: CASRPRGSFHKQFF; CDR3nt: TGTGCCAGCAGACCCAGGGGCTCCTTCCATAAGCAGTTCTTC
j_gene: TRBJ2-1; d_gene: NA; abundance: many; v_gene: TRBV2; CDR3aa: CASSEQGDLGEQFF; CDR3nt: TGTGCCAGCAGTGAACAGGGCGATTTGGGTGAGCAGTTCTTC
j_gene: TRBJ2-5; d_gene: TRBD2; abundance: NA; v_gene: TRBV28; CDR3aa: CASSSGGQETQYF; CDR3nt: TGTGCCAGCAGTTCGGGGGGGCAAGAGACCCAGTACTTC
j_gene: TRBJ1-2; d_gene: TRBD1; abundance: NA; v_gene: TRBV6-1; CDR3aa: CASSPGTGAGNYGYTF; CDR3nt: TGTGCCAGCAGTCCCGGGACAGGGGCCGGCAACTATGGCTACACCTTC
j_gene: TRBJ2-1; d_gene: NA; abundance: many; v_gene: TRBV28; CDR3aa: CASSFASRTYNEQFF; CDR3nt: TGTGCCAGCAGTTTTGCTAGCCGGACCTACAATGAGCAGTTCTTC